The 12 T cell receptor beta chains reported below all come from one sample, sequenced in a study of blood T cell repertoires in COVID-19. Repertoires were generated with immunoSEQ multiplex PCR, while TCRdb's copy carries only in-frame clones and drops some. The sample includes some 200,000 clones, around 89% of them seen just once. The sample was PBMCs or T cells enriched from blood (not recorded which). These receptors were taken from a woman aged 18-29 years who had recovered from COVID-19.

The V gene is TRBV28, the J gene TRBJ1-5; 7 bases line up with TRBD1. This CDR3 contains 16 residues. Germline V lookup: CDR1 MDHEN, CDR2 SYDVKM. V trimming: 6 bases; J trimming: 1 base; junction bases outside the gene matches: 9. CDR3 sequence (DNA): TGTGCCAGCAGATCCACACAGGGGCCGAGCAATCAGCCCCAGCATTTT. This encodes CASRSTQGPSNQPQHF.

The chain employs TRBV28 and TRBJ1-2; D is perhaps TRBD1 (6 bases). Germline CDR1 and CDR2: MDHEN and SYDVKM. The CDR3 sequence is 14 residues long. The V end lost 8 bases, the J end lost 6 bases, and 19 bases lay between the germline ends. CDR3 sequence (DNA): TGTGCCAGCGCCTGGCAAGGGGGGGCTGATGGCTACACCTTC. Protein sequence: CASAWQGGADGYTF.

This chain connects TRBV7-2 to TRBJ2-3; D may be TRBD2 (5 bases). The V and J ends lost 2 bases and 2 bases respectively, with 17 bases between them. This CDR3 is built from 17 residues. The germline CDR1 and CDR2 sequences are SGHTA and FQGNSA. CDR3 DNA sequence: TGTGCCAGCAGCTTATCCTTCCCGGGGAGCGTCACAGATACGCAGTATTTT. Its translation is CASSLSFPGSVTDTQYF.

The rearrangement joins TRBV9 to TRBJ1-2; perhaps TRBD1 as D (5 bases). V dropped 2 bases and J dropped 6 bases, with 23 bases sitting between them. CDR3 length equals 17 residues. The germline V gene encodes CDR1 SGDLS and CDR2 YYNGEE. The CDR3 region is CASSVGGEPRAYNGYTF. The CDR3 nucleotides are TGTGCCAGCAGCGTGGGGGGGGAACCCAGGGCTTATAATGGCTACACCTTC.

The genes are TRBV19 and TRBJ1-1; 8 bases agree with TRBD1. CDR1 and CDR2 (germline): LNHDA, SQIVND (reference sequence). The CDR3 covers 16 residues. Trimming took 3 bases from V and 4 from J; bases not matched to a gene: 10. CDR3 nucleotides: TGTGCCAGTAGTATCGGGACAGGAGGGAAGAGCACTGAAGCTTTCTTT. The encoded protein is CASSIGTGGKSTEAFF.

The chain is built from TRBV6-5 and TRBJ2-5; D unclear. V gave up 6 bases and J gave up 2 bases, with 10 bases separating them. This CDR3 comprises 13 residues. Germline V gives CDR1 MNHEY, CDR2 SVGAGI. CDR3 DNA: TGTGCCAGCAGCCTCCACGGGCAAGAGACCCAGTACTTC. Residues: CASSLHGQETQYF.

The gene calls are TRBV30 and TRBJ1-1; the D gene is possibly TRBD1 (5 bases). Germline CDR1 is GTSNPN and CDR2 is SVGIG (reference sequence). The V end lost 2 bases, the J end lost 1 base, and 8 bases lay between the germline ends. The CDR3 is 13 residues long. As DNA, the CDR3 is TGTGCCTGGAGTATTAGGGGGAACACTGAAGCTTTCTTT. It encodes CAWSIRGNTEAFF.

Only one count was recorded for this clone. The chain links TRBV3-1 (or the pseudogene TRBV3-2) to TRBJ1-1; D is uncertain. V gave up 0 bases and J gave up 3 bases, with 11 bases separating them. CDR3 size: 15 residues. Germline V gene lookup returns CDR1 LGHDT and CDR2 YNNKEL (reference sequence). The CDR3 sequence is CASSQDSAGDTEAFF. The CDR3 DNA reads as TGTGCCAGCAGCCAAGATTCGGCGGGCGACACTGAAGCTTTCTTT.

The rearrangement joins TRBV2 to TRBJ1-1; 7 nucleotides line up with TRBD1. Germline V lookup: CDR1 SNHLY, CDR2 FYNNEI. Trimming took 5 bases from V and 1 from J; bases not matched to a gene: 10. CDR3 size: 16 residues. The CDR3 is CASSRRGQIPNTEAFF. In nucleotides, the CDR3 is TGTGCCAGCAGTCGCCGGGGACAGATACCGAACACTGAAGCTTTCTTT.

The J gene is TRBJ2-1, the V gene TRBV18; 8 bases agree with TRBD1. J was trimmed by 6 bases and V by 5 bases; bases with no gene match: 3. The CDR3 has 13 amino acids. Germline-derived CDR1 and CDR2 are KGHSH and LQKENI. The CDR3 nucleotides are TGTGCCAGCTCAGTCGGACAGGGCAATGAGCAGTTCTTC. Translation gives CASSVGQGNEQFF.

The chain combines TRBV29-1 with TRBJ2-7; the match to TRBD1 covers 8 bases. The ends lost 6 bases at V and 0 bases at J; junction bases unmatched: 7. Germline lookup yields CDR1 SQVTM and CDR2 ANQGSEA. The length of the CDR3 is 14 residues. Written as DNA, the CDR3 is TGCAGCGTCATCTCGGGACAGGACTCCTACGAGCAGTACTTC. This encodes CSVISGQDSYEQYF.

This sequence joins TRBV11-2 and TRBJ2-3; 8 bases agree with TRBD2. Per the germline V gene, CDR1 is SGHAT and CDR2 is FQNNGV. This CDR3 has 15 residues. The ends lost 5 bases at V and 3 bases at J; junction bases unmatched: 7. Here the CDR3 reads CASSPRSGGTDTQYF. Here the CDR3 DNA reads TGTGCCAGCAGCCCTAGGTCGGGGGGGACAGATACGCAGTATTTT.